The entry below describes one TCR beta chain. The data were produced by immunoSEQ multiplex PCR, yet TCRdb's version contains in-frame clones alone and is incomplete. The sample holds fewer than 300,000 clones; about 80% are singletons and the top ten take about 15%. The data originate from a study of blood T cell repertoires in COVID-19. One Seattle source followed patients from active infection through their disease course. This CDR3 has 15 amino acids. Germline trimming cut 5 bases from V and 6 bases from J; bases unmatched to any gene: 9. Germline loops: CDR1 LNHDA, CDR2 SQIVND (reference sequence).

Sequencing input: peripheral blood. The chain links TRBV19 to TRBJ1-5; 8 nucleotides line up with TRBD1. This receptor was taken from a person between 65 and 79 years old with COVID-19, enrolled during active disease. DNA for the CDR3: TGTGCCAGTAGTCCTCCAGGGGGCGGGGTTCAGCCCCAGCATTTT. Residues: CASSPPGGGVQPQHF.